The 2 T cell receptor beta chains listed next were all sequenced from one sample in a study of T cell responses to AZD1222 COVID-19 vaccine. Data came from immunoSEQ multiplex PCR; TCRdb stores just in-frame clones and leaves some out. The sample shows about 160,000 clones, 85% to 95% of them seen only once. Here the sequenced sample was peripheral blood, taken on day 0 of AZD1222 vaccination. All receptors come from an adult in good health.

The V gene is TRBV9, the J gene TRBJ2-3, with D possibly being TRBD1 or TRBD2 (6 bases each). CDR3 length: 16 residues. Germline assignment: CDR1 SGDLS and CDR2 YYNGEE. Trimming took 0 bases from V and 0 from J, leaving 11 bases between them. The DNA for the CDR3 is TGTGCCAGCAGCGTAGCGGGGGCACAGAGCACAGATACGCAGTATTTT. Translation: CASSVAGAQSTDTQYF.

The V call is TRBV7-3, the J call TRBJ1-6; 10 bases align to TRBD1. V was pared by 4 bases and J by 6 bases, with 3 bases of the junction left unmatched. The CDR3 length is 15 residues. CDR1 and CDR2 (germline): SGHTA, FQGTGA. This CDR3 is CASSSTGGFNSPLHF. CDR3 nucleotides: TGTGCCAGCAGCTCGACAGGGGGCTTTAATTCACCCCTCCACTTT.